These 22 T cell receptor beta chains were all obtained from the same sample, sequenced in a study of breast tumors, draining lymph nodes, adjacent tissues. TCRdb passed the multiplex PCR reads through MiXCR, listing each CDR3 protein once. The table records hundreds of thousands of distinct CDR3 sequences, 32% of them present only once. The lymph nodes were axillary draining lymph nodes from breast cancer patients. The sequenced material came from axillary lymph node tissue. These TCRs come from a female donor with breast cancer. Some clones in this sample may be carry-over from other donors' samples.

This clonotype has a handful of counts. This chain connects TRBV7-2 to TRBJ1-6; weak D call: TRBD1 (6 bases). The CDR3 runs to 15 residues. Germline V gene sequence: CDR1 SGHTA, CDR2 FQGNSA. V lost 5 bases, J lost 9 bases, and 17 bases lay in between. The CDR3 spells CASSLNTGTLSPLHF. In DNA form, the CDR3 reads TGTGCCAGCAGCCTAAACACAGGGACTCTTTCACCCCTCCACTTT.

There are many counts of this clonotype. The chain has TRBV13 and TRBJ2-1, with TRBD2 identical over 8 bases. Germline CDR1 is PRHDT and CDR2 is FYEKMQ (reference sequence). The CDR3 totals 14 residues. V gave up 4 bases and J gave up 9 bases; unmatched junction bases: 8. CDR3 loop: CASSSRGLGGEQFF. The CDR3 bases are TGTGCCAGCAGCTCCCGGGGACTAGGGGGTGAGCAGTTCTTC. Supplemented by reference TRBV13 and TRBJ2-1, the full variable domain reads AAGVIQSPRHLIKEKRETATLKCYPIPRHDTVYWYQQGPGQDPQFLISFYEKMQSDKGSIPDRFSAQQFSDYHSELNMSSLELGDSALYFCASSSRGLGGEQFFGPGTRLTVL.

This clonotype occurred many times. The chain employs TRBV4-1 and TRBJ2-3; D perhaps matches TRBD2 (6 bases). The CDR3 is made up of 15 amino acids. CDR1 and CDR2 (germline): MGHRA, YSYEKL. V dropped 4 bases and J dropped 5 bases, with 16 bases sitting between them. The CDR3 loop is CASSPGSGVVDTQYF. CDR3 nucleotide sequence: TGCGCCAGCAGCCCCGGGTCGGGGGTAGTAGATACGCAGTATTTT.

The V gene is TRBV6-1, the J gene TRBJ1-1, with a weak D call TRBD1 (6 bases). The V end was cut by 11 bases, the J end by 3 bases, with 16 bases between. The CDR3 sequence is 13 residues long. Germline values: CDR1 MNHNS, CDR2 SASEGT. In DNA form, the CDR3 reads TGTGCCGGGAACAGGGTTGGCGACACTGAAGCTTTCTTT. This sequence encodes CAGNRVGDTEAFF.

Comment on this clonotype: A read error may produce the germline difference seen at one junction end. J is TRBJ2-1 and V is TRBV7-6; D not resolved. This CDR3 has 15 amino acids. Per the germline V gene, CDR1 is SGHVS and CDR2 is FNYEAQ. The CDR3 DNA reads as TGTACCAGCAGCCTAGGGTGGTCCAGTGACAATGAGCAGTTCTTC. Translating gives CTSSLGWSSDNEQFF. The whole variable domain, remainder taken from reference TRBV7-6 and TRBJ2-1, is GAGVSQSPRYKVTKRGQDVALRCDPISGHVSLYWYRQALGQGPEFLTYFNYEAQQDKSGLPNDRFSAERPEGSISTLTIQRTEQRDSAMYRCTSSLGWSSDNEQFFGPGTRLTVL.

The chain is built from TRBV7-2 and TRBJ1-6; D is ambiguous. This CDR3 spans 9 amino acids. V shed 0 bases and J shed 15 bases, with 0 bases lying between them. Germline CDR1 SGHTA, CDR2 FQGNSA. The CDR3 DNA follows: TGTGCCAGCAGCTTAGCCCTCCACTTT. It is translated as CASSLALHF.

In its sample, this clonotype was seen many times. CDR3 sequence reads: CASSPPTRGSGGNEQFF. CDR3 DNA: TGTGCCAGCAGCCCACCTACGCGGGGCAGCGGGGGGAATGAGCAGTTCTTC. This chain uses TRBV5-4 with TRBJ2-1; TRBD2 aligns across 9 bases. V lost 4 bases to trimming and J lost 7 bases; unmatched junction nucleotides: 15. The CDR3 consists of 17 residues. CDR1 and CDR2 (germline): SGHNT, YYREEE (reference sequence).

This clonotype was observed at least ten times. CDR3 coding DNA: TGTGCCAGCAGCCCGGGACAGGGTAGGGCAGGAGGCTACACCTTC. It specifies CASSPGQGRAGGYTF. This chain joins TRBV3-1 and TRBJ1-2; 9 bases are shared with TRBD1. J was trimmed by 8 bases and V by 4 bases; bases with no gene match: 11. CDR3 length equals 15 residues. Germline V gives CDR1 LGHDT, CDR2 YNNKEL (reference sequence).

This chain links TRBV18 with TRBJ2-1, with 7 bases identical to TRBD2. The CDR3 totals 16 residues. V gave up 4 bases and J gave up 8 bases; unmatched junction bases: 14. The germline V gene has CDR1 KGHSH and CDR2 LQKENI. The CDR3 coding sequence is TGTGCCAGCTCACTCACGACTGGCGGGAGTAAGGATGAGCAGTTCTTC. Translating gives CASSLTTGGSKDEQFF.

This clonotype showed up just a few times. This sequence may be a read error, since a much larger clone differs from it by one base. The chain links TRBV2 to TRBJ2-7; 7 bases are a match to TRBD2. The germline CDR1 and CDR2 sequences are SNHLY and FYNNEI. CDR3 length: 14 amino acids. V dropped 4 bases and J dropped 3; count of bases not matched to a gene: 6. CDR3: CASSGGTIFYEQYF. The CDR3 nucleotides are TGTGCCAGCAGTGGAGGGACTATTTTCTACGAGCAGTACTTC.

A remark on this clonotype: This sequence may be a read error, since a much larger clone differs from it by one base. The V and J genes are TRBV5-5 and TRBJ1-2; 9 bases are a match to TRBD1. Germline-derived CDR1 and CDR2 are SGHKS and YYEKEE (reference sequence). The CDR3 loop spans 16 amino acids. CDR3 protein: CAGSLAGGQGSYGYTF. The CDR3 coding sequence is TGTGCCGGCAGCTTGGCAGGGGGACAGGGCTCCTATGGCTACACCTTC. The full variable domain, with the rest looked up from reference TRBV5-5 and TRBJ1-2, is DAGVTQSPTHLIKTRGQQVTLRCSPISGHKSVSWYQQVLGQGPQFIFQYYEKEERGRGNFPDRFSARQFPNYSSELNVNALLLGDSALYLCAGSLAGGQGSYGYTFGSGTRLTVV.

A word on this clonotype: A much bigger clone sits one base away, suggesting this may be a read error. The chain is built from TRBV11-2 and TRBJ2-7, with 11 bases identical to TRBD2. V gave up 1 base and J gave up 5 bases; unmatched junction bases: 10. The length of the CDR3 is 17 residues. Germline V gene lookup returns CDR1 SGHAT and CDR2 FQNNGV. CDR3 in DNA: TGTGCCAGCAGCTTAGTGGGGGGGGCACTAGCGGGAGACGAGCAGTACTTC. It encodes CASSLVGGALAGDEQYF.

This clonotype was found many times. This chain links TRBV9 with TRBJ2-7; TRBD2 matches at 10 bases. Losses at the gene ends were 5 bases for V and 3 bases for J; bases not matched to a gene: 2. Germline CDR1 is SGDLS and CDR2 is YYNGEE. CDR3 length equals 13 residues. CDR3 DNA sequence: TGTGCCAGCAGGCTAGCGGGAGTCTACGAGCAGTACTTC. It specifies CASRLAGVYEQYF.

V is TRBV11-2 and J is TRBJ2-3; either TRBD1 or TRBD2 may supply D (5 bases each). The CDR3 sequence is 15 residues long. V was shortened by 6 bases and J by 0 bases, with 13 bases between the two germline ends. Germline V lookup: CDR1 SGHAT, CDR2 FQNNGV. The CDR3 sequence: CASSPRGGSTDTQYF. CDR3 coding DNA: TGTGCCAGCAGTCCCCGGGGCGGGAGCACAGATACGCAGTATTTT. Full variable domain (remainder filled in from reference TRBV11-2 and TRBJ2-3): EAGVAQSPRYKIIEKRQSVAFWCNPISGHATLYWYQQILGQGPKLLIQFQNNGVVDDSQLPKDRFSAERLKGVDSTLKIQPAKLEDSAVYLCASSPRGGSTDTQYFGPGTRLTVL.

For this clonotype: A much larger clone differs from this one at a single base, so this may be a read error. DNA of the CDR3: TGTGCCAGCAGCGGCCTTTCGGGAGGGTCCCACGAGCAGTACTTC. This gives the protein CASSGLSGGSHEQYF. This chain uses TRBV11-1 with TRBJ2-7, with 8 bases matching TRBD2. CDR1 and CDR2 (germline): SGHAT, FQDESV (reference sequence). The CDR3 contains 15 residues. The V gene end was trimmed by 5 bases and the J gene end by 5 bases; junction bases not matched to a gene: 11.

This clonotype was counted at least ten times. The genes are TRBV6-1 and TRBJ2-5; D gene uncertain. The CDR3 contains 13 residues. Germline V lookup: CDR1 MNHNS, CDR2 SASEGT. The CDR3 DNA reads as TGTGCTTTGGGGTCCCCGTACCAAGAGACCCAGTACTTC. It is translated as CALGSPYQETQYF.

A remark on this clonotype: A clone one base away is much larger, so this may be a read error. This rearrangement joins TRBV20-1 to TRBJ2-5; 9 bases agree with TRBD1. V was clipped by 2 bases and J by 7 bases; unmatched bases: 8. This CDR3 region has 14 residues. Germline V lookup: CDR1 DFQATT, CDR2 SNEGSKA (reference sequence). CDR3 coding DNA: TGCAGTGCTAGAACGGGACAGGGAGGGGCGACCCAGTACTTC. This gives the protein CSARTGQGGATQYF.

This clonotype was picked up many times. DNA for the CDR3: TGTGCCAGCAGCCCTGGACAGGGGGCATCTAATTCACCCCTCCACTTT. Protein product: CASSPGQGASNSPLHF. This chain connects TRBV5-6 to TRBJ1-6, with 11 positions matching TRBD1. Germline values: CDR1 SGHDT, CDR2 YYEEEE. The trim removed 4 bases at V and 6 bases at J, leaving 6 bases unmatched. There are 16 residues in the CDR3.

This clonotype has a count of ten or more. The chain links TRBV6-5 to TRBJ2-5, with 7 bases lining up with TRBD2. This CDR3 has 14 residues. Per germline, CDR1 MNHEY and CDR2 SVGAGI. The ends lost 0 bases at V and 5 bases at J; junction bases unmatched: 3. The CDR3 DNA reads as TGTGCCAGCAGTTACTCCGCGCGGGGGGAGACCCAGTACTTC. Translated: CASSYSARGETQYF.

This clonotype was found a few times. A much larger clone differs by one base, so this may be a read error. The chain recombines TRBV30 with TRBJ1-6; D gene ambiguous. This CDR3 has 12 amino acids. Trimming pared 0 bases from V and 18 bases from J, leaving 15 bases between. CDR1 is GTSNPN and CDR2 is SVGIG in the germline V gene (reference sequence). The CDR3 loop is CAWSVRPGVPHF. DNA of the CDR3: TGTGCCTGGAGTGTACGGCCAGGAGTACCCCACTTT.

This clonotype was counted ten times or more. The rearrangement uses TRBV12-3 or TRBV12-4 and TRBJ1-4; D perhaps matches TRBD1 (5 bases). The CDR3 contains 14 residues. Trimming took off 4 bases at V and 4 bases at J, with 10 bases between the two ends. CDR3 residues: CASSSGAYNEKLFF. CDR3 in DNA: TGTGCCAGCAGTTCCGGGGCATATAATGAAAAACTGTTTTTT.

This clonotype has at least ten counts. The chain carries TRBV15 and TRBJ2-3; 10 positions agree with TRBD2. In germline, CDR1 is LNHNV, CDR2 YYDKDF (reference sequence). V gave up 4 bases and J gave up 6 bases; unmatched junction bases: 4. The CDR3 has 14 residues. The CDR3 DNA reads TGTGCCACCAGCACACCGACTAGCGGGGATACGCAGTATTTT. Translating it yields CATSTPTSGDTQYF.